These 30 T cell receptor beta chains were sequenced from one sample in a study of T cell responses to AZD1222 COVID-19 vaccine. Here immunoSEQ multiplex PCR was the method, and the copy in TCRdb shows in-frame clones only, minus some. This table holds 120,000 or so clones, 90% found once. This material consisted of peripheral blood, taken on day 0 of AZD1222 vaccination. The source is an adult in good health.

The chain recombines TRBV28 with TRBJ1-6, with unresolved D. Looked up from germline, CDR1 is MDHEN and CDR2 is SYDVKM. Trimming removed 4 bases at V and 7 bases at J, with 20 bases between. This CDR3 spans 17 amino acids. The CDR3 sequence is CASSSLQNWVLNSPLHF. In DNA form, the CDR3 reads TGTGCCAGCAGTTCCCTCCAAAATTGGGTTCTCAATTCACCCCTCCACTTT.

The J gene is TRBJ1-4, the V gene TRBV20-1; D may be TRBD1 (5 bases). The germline gives CDR1 DFQATT, CDR2 SNEGSKA (reference sequence). V was clipped by 3 bases and J by 7 bases, with 15 bases between them. This CDR3 contains 14 residues. CDR3 bases: TGCAGTGCTAGTGGGGGGGGAAGAAGTGAAAAACTGTTTTTT. Translation: CSASGGGRSEKLFF.

The chain links TRBV29-1 to TRBJ2-7, with 8 bases aligning to TRBD2. The V and J ends lost 4 bases and 2 bases, in that order; junction bases with no gene match: 7. In germline, CDR1 is SQVTM, CDR2 ANQGSEA. CDR3 length: 14 residues. The CDR3 DNA reads as TGCAGCGTTGGGGAGACTAGCGCGACCTACGAGCAGTACTTC. It encodes CSVGETSATYEQYF.

The J gene is TRBJ1-1, the V gene TRBV3-1 (or the pseudogene TRBV3-2), with 9 positions matching TRBD1. The CDR3 covers 13 residues. CDR1 is LGHDT, CDR2 YNNKEL, per germline (reference sequence). With 6 bases clipped from V and 5 bases from J, the junction kept 4 bases outside the gene matches. CDR3 nucleotides: TGTGCCAGCAGTCGACAGGGGGGGACTGAAGCTTTCTTT. It encodes CASSRQGGTEAFF.

The rearrangement links TRBV28 to TRBJ1-4, with D unclear. V was cut by 7 bases and J by 2 bases, with 11 bases left in between. CDR3 size: 14 residues. Germline V gene sequence: CDR1 MDHEN, CDR2 SYDVKM. DNA of the CDR3: TGTGCCAGCAACACCGGGGTGACTAATGAAAAACTGTTTTTT. Translating gives CASNTGVTNEKLFF.

This clone showed up just a few times. The chain carries TRBV5-4 and TRBJ2-7; D not certain. Trimming stripped 4 bases from V and 0 bases from J, with 14 bases between. The CDR3 contains 15 residues. CDR1 and CDR2 from the germline V gene are SGHNT and YYREEE (reference sequence). This chain's CDR3 is CASSPIPRSSYEQYF. The CDR3 region has the DNA TGTGCCAGCAGCCCGATTCCCAGGAGCTCCTACGAGCAGTACTTC.

This clone has a single count. This sequence joins TRBV6-5 and TRBJ2-7; D may be TRBD1 or TRBD2 (5 bases each). Trimming pared 10 bases from V and 2 bases from J, leaving 18 bases between. The CDR3 length is 14 residues. Germline CDR1 and CDR2: MNHEY and SVGAGI. The CDR3 loop reads CATKRVRDAYEQYF. DNA for the CDR3: TGTGCCACCAAGAGGGTCCGGGACGCCTACGAGCAGTACTTC.

This clone was observed once. The chain uses TRBV6-5 and TRBJ1-4, with TRBD1 as a possible D gene (6 bases). This CDR3 spans 14 amino acids. The V gene's germline CDR1 is MNHEY and CDR2 SVGAGI. The V and J ends lost 4 bases and 7 bases respectively, with 13 bases between them. CDR3 coding DNA: TGTGCCAGCAGTTTACAGGGATTGGGTGAAAAACTGTTTTTT. This gives the protein CASSLQGLGEKLFF.

This chain links TRBV6-5 with TRBJ1-2; D may be TRBD1 (5 bases). This CDR3 is 15 amino acids long. V was pared by 2 bases and J by 1 base, with 11 bases between. The V gene's germline CDR1 is MNHEY and CDR2 SVGAGI. The CDR3 DNA reads TGTGCCAGCAGTTACGGGGGGGGAAATAACTATGGCTACACCTTC. It yields the protein CASSYGGGNNYGYTF.

This chain's CDR3 is CAWADTGGNTDTQYF. The CDR3 nucleotides are TGTGCCTGGGCAGACACAGGGGGGAACACAGATACGCAGTATTTT. The rearrangement uses TRBV30 and TRBJ2-3, with 8 bases identical to TRBD1. Germline V gene lookup returns CDR1 GTSNPN and CDR2 SVGIG (reference sequence). The CDR3 loop spans 15 amino acids. V lost 5 bases to trimming and J lost 2 bases; unmatched junction nucleotides: 9.

The chain uses TRBV5-1 and TRBJ2-2; unclear D gene. The CDR3 sequence is 14 residues long. V was trimmed by 2 bases and J by 1 base, leaving 6 bases between them. The germline V gene has CDR1 SGHRS and CDR2 YFSETQ. CDR3 sequence: CASSLTVNTGELFF. Written as DNA, the CDR3 is TGCGCCAGCAGCTTAACAGTGAACACCGGGGAGCTGTTTTTT.

The V and J genes are TRBV2 and TRBJ1-4; D not resolved. The CDR3 totals 13 residues. Trimming cost V 3 bases and J 5 bases, with 7 bases left between them. CDR1 and CDR2 (germline): SNHLY, FYNNEI. The CDR3 is CASSDVGNEKLFF. Here the CDR3 DNA reads TGTGCCAGCAGTGATGTGGGGAATGAAAAACTGTTTTTT.

A note on this clone: Other DNA sequences in the same sample also yield this CDR3. The CDR3 DNA reads as TGCGCCAGCAGCTTTTCAGGGGCCTACAATGAGCAGTTCTTC. Translating gives CASSFSGAYNEQFF. V usage is TRBV5-1 and J usage is TRBJ2-1, with a tentative D call TRBD1 (6 bases). This CDR3 spans 14 amino acids. The germline gives CDR1 SGHRS, CDR2 YFSETQ. V was trimmed by 2 bases and J by 2 bases, leaving 8 bases between them.

The chain joins TRBV19 to TRBJ1-2; no clear D. CDR1 is LNHDA and CDR2 is SQIVND in the germline V gene (reference sequence). This CDR3 is built from 18 residues. Trimming took 3 bases from V and 2 from J, leaving 22 bases between them. The CDR3 nucleotides are TGTGCCAGTAGTATTCTACCGGCGAACCCAATCGTAAACTATGGCTACACCTTC. Its protein product is CASSILPANPIVNYGYTF.

The chain links TRBV7-9 to TRBJ1-4, with D uncertain. Trimming took 2 bases from V and 5 from J, leaving 12 bases between them. There are 15 residues in the CDR3. The germline CDR1 and CDR2 sequences are SEHNR and FQNEAQ (reference sequence). The CDR3 loop is CASSLFDGRNEKLFF. CDR3 nucleotides: TGTGCCAGCAGCTTATTCGACGGACGGAATGAAAAACTGTTTTTT.

The chain links TRBV6-5 to TRBJ1-5, with TRBD1 matching over 9 bases. This CDR3 has 14 amino acids. V dropped 6 bases and J dropped 7; count of bases not matched to a gene: 7. Germline CDR1 reads MNHEY; CDR2 reads SVGAGI. CDR3 residues: CASRGTGSNQPQHF. In DNA form, the CDR3 reads TGTGCCAGCAGGGGGACAGGGAGTAACCAGCCCCAGCATTTT.

This chain connects TRBV6-5 to TRBJ1-1, with a possible D match to TRBD1 (5 bases). Trimming stripped 6 bases from V and 3 bases from J, with 14 bases between. CDR1 and CDR2 (germline): MNHEY, SVGAGI. The CDR3 sequence is 14 residues long. The CDR3 spells CASRAQGAYTEAFF. For the CDR3, the DNA is TGTGCCAGCAGGGCTCAGGGTGCCTACACTGAAGCTTTCTTT.

The chain uses TRBV4-3 and TRBJ2-5, with 10 bases that match TRBD1. The CDR3 runs to 14 residues. CDR1 and CDR2 (germline): LGHNA, YSLEER. Germline trimming cut 5 bases from V and 2 bases from J; bases unmatched to any gene: 2. The CDR3 coding sequence is TGCGCCAGCAGCTTGGGACAGGGGCAAGAGACCCAGTACTTC. This translates into CASSLGQGQETQYF.

This clone showed up just a few times. This sequence joins TRBV7-2 and TRBJ1-3, with 7 nucleotides matching TRBD1. Germline-derived CDR1 and CDR2 are SGHTA and FQGNSA. CDR3 length: 15 amino acids. V lost 0 bases to trimming and J lost 2 bases; unmatched junction nucleotides: 1. The CDR3 bases are TGTGCCAGCAGCTTAGCACAGGGGACTGGAAACACCATATATTTT. Translating gives CASSLAQGTGNTIYF. The full variable domain, in which reference TRBV7-2 and TRBJ1-3 provide the parts outside the CDR3, is GAGVSQSPSNKVTEKGKDVELRCDPISGHTALYWYRQSLGQGLEFLIYFQGNSAPDKSGLPSDRFSAERTGGSVSTLTIQRTQQEDSAVYLCASSLAQGTGNTIYFGEGSWLTVV.

V and J are TRBV2 and TRBJ1-5; D is ambiguous. The V end lost 1 base, the J end lost 0 bases, and 7 bases lay between the germline ends. Per germline, CDR1 SNHLY and CDR2 FYNNEI. The length of the CDR3 is 15 residues. CDR3 sequence: CASSEGQNSNQPQHF. The DNA for the CDR3 is TGTGCCAGCAGTGAAGGTCAGAATAGCAATCAGCCCCAGCATTTT.

The V and J genes are TRBV6-7 and TRBJ2-7, with TRBD2 matching 10 bases. TRBV6-7 is an open reading frame whose function is uncertain. This CDR3 region has 16 residues. V gave up 5 bases and J gave up 0 bases; unmatched junction bases: 7. CDR3 sequence reads: CASSTTSGNSSYEQYF. The CDR3, as DNA: TGTGCCAGCAGTACCACTAGCGGGAATTCCTCCTACGAGCAGTACTTC.

The V gene is TRBV19, the J gene TRBJ1-4; no firm D call. Trimming left V 4 bases short and J 3 bases short, with 6 bases between. This CDR3 is 13 amino acids long. The germline gives CDR1 LNHDA, CDR2 SQIVND (reference sequence). In DNA form, the CDR3 reads TGTGCCAGTAGTACAATGTCTAATGAAAAACTGTTTTTT. This codes for CASSTMSNEKLFF.

The genes are TRBV12-3 or TRBV12-4 and TRBJ2-1; D gene uncertain. V shed 3 bases and J shed 8 bases, with 8 bases lying between them. CDR3 length: 12 amino acids. CDR3 bases: TGTGCCAGCAGTTTTCGAGCCGATGAGCAGTTCTTC. Translation gives CASSFRADEQFF.

The CDR3 DNA reads TGTGCCAGCAGCTTAGATCCCAAGATCCTGTCGAGCTACACCTTC. This codes for CASSLDPKILSSYTF. The chain has TRBV11-2 and TRBJ1-2, with D uncertain. Germline V gene lookup returns CDR1 SGHAT and CDR2 FQNNGV. This CDR3 is 15 amino acids long. With 0 bases removed from V and 9 bases from J, the gap between germline ends came to 17 bases.

This chain uses TRBV19 with TRBJ1-1; D is unclear. CDR1 and CDR2 from the germline V gene are LNHDA and SQIVND (reference sequence). This CDR3 has 13 amino acids. V was trimmed by 3 bases and J by 4 bases, leaving 9 bases between them. As DNA, the CDR3 is TGTGCCAGTAGTATGGTGGCGGGCACTGAAGCTTTCTTT. Amino acids: CASSMVAGTEAFF. Full variable domain (missing parts from reference TRBV19 and TRBJ1-1): DGGITQSPKYLFRKEGQNVTLSCEQNLNHDAMYWYRQDPGQGLRLIYYSQIVNDFQKGDIAEGYSVSREKKESFPLTVTSAQKNPTAFYLCASSMVAGTEAFFGQGTRLTVV.

The chain joins TRBV5-6 to TRBJ2-1; 7 bases are shared with TRBD1. The CDR3 totals 15 residues. V dropped 0 bases and J dropped 0; count of bases not matched to a gene: 0. CDR1 and CDR2 from the germline V gene are SGHDT and YYEEEE. CDR3 sequence: CASSLGQGSYNEQFF. DNA for the CDR3: TGTGCCAGCAGCTTGGGACAGGGCTCCTACAATGAGCAGTTCTTC.

The table lists this clone with a few counts. The V gene is TRBV29-1, the J gene TRBJ2-1, with TRBD2 matching 10 bases. This CDR3 has 15 amino acids. Losses at the gene ends were 3 bases for V and 5 bases for J; bases not matched to a gene: 7. The V gene's germline CDR1 is SQVTM and CDR2 ANQGSEA. CDR3 sequence reads: CSVDGTSVGHNEQFF. CDR3 bases: TGCAGCGTTGACGGGACTAGCGTGGGCCACAATGAGCAGTTCTTC.

The gene calls are TRBV28 and TRBJ1-2; no reliable D call. The CDR3 extends over 14 amino acids. Germline V CDR1 and CDR2: MDHEN, SYDVKM. The V end was cut by 2 bases, the J end by 6 bases, with 13 bases between. CDR3 sequence (DNA): TGTGCCAGCAGTTTAAGCGGCCCTCGCCATGGCTACACCTTC. This encodes CASSLSGPRHGYTF.

The gene calls are TRBV18 and TRBJ2-6; D is uncertain. V lost 1 base, J lost 0 bases, and 7 bases lay in between. CDR3 size: 16 residues. Germline CDR1 KGHSH, CDR2 LQKENI. CDR3 sequence: CASSPLQISGANVLTF. The CDR3 DNA is TGTGCCAGCTCACCACTCCAGATCTCTGGGGCCAACGTCCTGACTTTC.

The genes are TRBV5-4 and TRBJ2-7, with D perhaps given as TRBD1 or TRBD2 (6 bases each). The CDR3 is 15 residues long. V lost 0 bases and J lost 0, with 10 bases in between. In germline, CDR1 is SGHNT, CDR2 YYREEE (reference sequence). The DNA of the CDR3 is TGTGCCAGCAGCTTGGCGGGGGCCAGCTCCTACGAGCAGTACTTC. This encodes CASSLAGASSYEQYF. Full variable domain (missing parts from reference TRBV5-4 and TRBJ2-7): ETGVTQSPTHLIKTRGQQVTLRCSSQSGHNTVSWYQQALGQGPQFIFQYYREEENGRGNFPPRFSGLQFPNYSSELNVNALELDDSALYLCASSLAGASSYEQYFGPGTRLTVT.